These 30 T cell receptor beta chains share one sample of origin, sequenced in a study of T cell clones after liver transplantation. Produced via immunoSEQ multiplex PCR; TCRdb's table is partial and in-frame only. The table includes roughly 100,000 clones, approximately 79% detected once. The specimen comprised CD4+ T cells from blood, sampled roughly 50 months after liver transplant. These receptors were taken from a human patient who received a liver transplant. These T cells may partly come from the graft donor.

The rearrangement links TRBV6-1 to TRBJ2-7, with D unresolved. Trimming stripped 7 bases from V and 0 bases from J, with 13 bases between. Germline values: CDR1 MNHNS, CDR2 SASEGT. CDR3 length equals 14 residues. The DNA of the CDR3 is TGTGCCAGCACCGAACCGGGCAGCTCCTACGAGCAGTACTTC. Amino acids: CASTEPGSSYEQYF.

This chain links TRBV7-3 with TRBJ1-1; 7 bases are shared with TRBD1. The CDR3 covers 15 residues. The V gene end was trimmed by 0 bases and the J gene end by 2 bases; junction bases not matched to a gene: 3. In germline, CDR1 is SGHTA, CDR2 FQGTGA. CDR3 sequence reads: CASSLTGTVNTEAFF. In DNA, the CDR3 is TGTGCCAGCAGCTTAACTGGGACAGTCAACACTGAAGCTTTCTTT.

The rearrangement joins TRBV18 to TRBJ2-7; D not resolved. In germline, CDR1 is KGHSH, CDR2 LQKENI. CDR3 size: 12 residues. V was pared by 5 bases and J by 0 bases, with 5 bases between. The CDR3 sequence: CASSSSSYEQYF. The CDR3 region has the DNA TGTGCCAGCTCATCCAGCTCCTACGAGCAGTACTTC.

The CDR3 here is CAISEPGTTSEQYF. CDR3 in DNA: TGTGCCATCAGTGAGCCCGGGACTACCTCCGAGCAGTACTTC. The chain couples TRBV10-3 to TRBJ2-7, with 7 positions matching TRBD2. CDR1 and CDR2 (germline): ENHRY, SYGVKD. With 2 bases clipped from V and 6 bases from J, the junction kept 7 bases outside the gene matches. This CDR3 has 14 residues.

V and J are TRBV28 and TRBJ2-1; D is uncertain. This CDR3 spans 15 amino acids. Per the germline V gene, CDR1 is MDHEN and CDR2 is SYDVKM. V lost 5 bases, J lost 5 bases, and 16 bases lay in between. This chain's CDR3 is CASSLVADTHNEQFF. DNA for the CDR3: TGTGCCAGCAGTCTCGTTGCGGATACTCACAATGAGCAGTTCTTC.

CDR3 amino acids: CASSLAFSRGTEAFF. Written as DNA, the CDR3 is TGCGCCAGCAGCTTGGCCTTTAGCAGGGGCACTGAAGCTTTCTTT. V usage is TRBV5-1 and J usage is TRBJ1-1, with D perhaps matching TRBD1 (6 bases). CDR1 and CDR2 (germline): SGHRS, YFSETQ. CDR3 size: 15 residues. The V end lost 0 bases, the J end lost 4 bases, and 13 bases lay between the germline ends.

This clone was found a few times. The rearrangement links TRBV19 to TRBJ2-7; either TRBD1 or TRBD2 may supply D (5 bases each). The CDR3 consists of 13 residues. V lost 8 bases, J lost 3 bases, and 14 bases lay in between. Germline CDR1 is LNHDA and CDR2 is SQIVND (reference sequence). The CDR3 coding sequence is TGTGCCAGTCATGGGGCGGAGGTCTACGAGCAGTACTTC. Amino acids: CASHGAEVYEQYF. The full variable domain, its missing parts supplied by reference TRBV19 and TRBJ2-7, is DGGITQSPKYLFRKEGQNVTLSCEQNLNHDAMYWYRQDPGQGLRLIYYSQIVNDFQKGDIAEGYSVSREKKESFPLTVTSAQKNPTAFYLCASHGAEVYEQYFGPGTRLTVT.

The chain couples TRBV6-5 to TRBJ2-2, with 8 bases that match TRBD1. With V trimmed by 2 bases and J by 8 bases, 10 bases remained unmatched. Germline V gene lookup returns CDR1 MNHEY and CDR2 SVGAGI. This CDR3 spans 16 amino acids. The CDR3 sequence is CASSYRRTGPRGELFF. In DNA form, the CDR3 reads TGTGCCAGCAGTTACCGAAGGACAGGGCCGCGGGGGGAGCTGTTTTTT.

The rearrangement links TRBV10-1 to TRBJ2-2; TRBD1 might be the D (6 bases). Germline V gene data show CDR1 as WNHNN and CDR2 as SYGVQD (reference sequence). The CDR3 runs to 15 residues. V was trimmed by 5 bases and J by 2 bases, leaving 12 bases between them. Here the CDR3 reads CASSNRVPNTGELFF. CDR3 nucleotide sequence: TGCGCCAGCAGTAACAGGGTTCCTAACACCGGGGAGCTGTTTTTT.

J is TRBJ1-1 and V is TRBV10-1; D is ambiguous. The V and J ends lost 7 bases and 2 bases respectively, with 11 bases between them. The CDR3 length is 13 residues. Germline CDR1 reads WNHNN; CDR2 reads SYGVQD (reference sequence). The chain's CDR3 is CASKASYNTEAFF. The CDR3 DNA reads TGCGCCAGCAAGGCATCCTACAACACTGAAGCTTTCTTT.

The chain couples TRBV5-1 to TRBJ2-7, with D possibly being TRBD2 (5 bases). Germline V gene sequence: CDR1 SGHRS, CDR2 YFSETQ. The CDR3 loop spans 12 amino acids. Trimming stripped 4 bases from V and 11 bases from J, with 16 bases between. In DNA, the CDR3 is TGCGCCAGCAGCCCACTAGGGCGTTCGGAGTACTTC. This translates into CASSPLGRSEYF.

The chain links TRBV20-1 to TRBJ2-4, with D uncertain. The CDR3 extends over 10 amino acids. Germline V gene lookup returns CDR1 DFQATT and CDR2 SNEGSKA (reference sequence). Trimming took off 5 bases at V and 9 bases at J, with 8 bases between the two ends. Here the CDR3 DNA reads TGCAGTGCTGGCGACGTCATTCAGTACTTC. Its protein product is CSAGDVIQYF.

This chain connects TRBV18 to TRBJ2-1, with 11 bases lining up with TRBD2. The V segment lost 5 bases and the J segment 7 bases; nucleotides outside the gene matches: 4. Germline loops: CDR1 KGHSH, CDR2 LQKENI. The CDR3 covers 14 residues. The CDR3 loop is CASSSTSGKNEQFF. The CDR3 nucleotides are TGTGCCAGCTCATCGACTAGCGGGAAGAATGAGCAGTTCTTC. Drawing the rest from reference TRBV18 and TRBJ2-1, the complete variable domain is NAGVMQNPRHLVRRRGQEARLRCSPMKGHSHVYWYRQLPEEGLKFMVYLQKENIIDESGMPKERFSAEFPKEGPSILRIQQVVRGDSAAYFCASSSTSGKNEQFFGPGTRLTVL.

The chain has TRBV14 and TRBJ2-3; weak D call: TRBD2 (7 bases). The CDR3 runs to 15 residues. The V end lost 7 bases, the J end lost 2 bases, and 16 bases lay between the germline ends. CDR1 and CDR2 from the germline V gene are SGHDN and FVKESK. The CDR3 loop reads CASTKGGASTDTQYF. The CDR3 nucleotides read TGTGCCAGCACTAAGGGGGGGGCATCCACAGATACGCAGTATTTT.

The V call is TRBV19, the J call TRBJ2-7, with D unclear. CDR1 and CDR2 from the germline V gene are LNHDA and SQIVND (reference sequence). This CDR3 region has 12 residues. V shed 5 bases and J shed 2 bases, with 7 bases lying between them. The CDR3 nucleotides are TGTGCCAGTAGTGACGGTCCCTACGAGCAGTACTTC. Its protein is CASSDGPYEQYF.

The genes are TRBV30 and TRBJ2-7; no reliable D call. The V gene's germline CDR1 is GTSNPN and CDR2 SVGIG (reference sequence). With 3 bases removed from V and 1 base from J, the gap between germline ends came to 4 bases. The CDR3 contains 11 residues. CDR3 sequence: CAWRGSYEQYF. The CDR3 nucleotides are TGTGCCTGGAGAGGATCCTACGAGCAGTACTTC.

This clone was recorded a few times. The chain recombines TRBV6-5 with TRBJ2-7, with a possible D match to TRBD1 (6 bases). Looked up from germline, CDR1 is MNHEY and CDR2 is SVGAGI. The V end lost 0 bases, the J end lost 7 bases, and 19 bases lay between the germline ends. The CDR3 has 16 amino acids. The CDR3 is CASSYSLGTTGREQYF. The CDR3 nucleotides read TGTGCCAGCAGTTACTCCCTTGGGACAACCGGTCGGGAGCAGTACTTC.

This chain links TRBV5-4 with TRBJ2-1; perhaps D is TRBD1 or TRBD2 (5 bases each). The V gene lost 4 bases and the J gene lost 4 bases, with 9 bases spanning the gap. The CDR3 has 13 amino acids. The germline gives CDR1 SGHNT, CDR2 YYREEE (reference sequence). This CDR3 is CASSGDLYNEQFF. The CDR3 nucleotides are TGTGCCAGCAGCGGGGACCTTTACAATGAGCAGTTCTTC.

This CDR3 reads CASSVFEAFF. The CDR3 nucleotides read TGTGCCAGCAGTGTATTTGAAGCTTTCTTT. The genes are TRBV2 and TRBJ1-1; D unresolved. Germline loops: CDR1 SNHLY, CDR2 FYNNEI. CDR3 length: 10 residues. Deletions cut 4 bases from V and 7 bases from J, with 4 bases between.

This clone occurred a few times. The chain couples TRBV6-5 to TRBJ1-1, with D possibly TRBD1 on 6 matching bases. Germline V CDR1 and CDR2: MNHEY, SVGAGI. V was trimmed by 6 bases and J by 10 bases, leaving 18 bases between them. The CDR3 loop spans 13 amino acids. DNA of the CDR3: TGTGCCAGCAGCCAAACCCTACAGGGATCAGCTTTCTTT. Protein product: CASSQTLQGSAFF.

This clone was seen a few times. The chain recombines TRBV5-1 with TRBJ2-1; TRBD1 is a possible D gene (5 bases). CDR3 length equals 19 residues. The V gene's germline CDR1 is SGHRS and CDR2 YFSETQ. V lost 0 bases and J lost 4, with 23 bases in between. CDR3 loop: CASSLEGAMAASAYNEQFF. The DNA for the CDR3 is TGCGCCAGCAGCTTGGAAGGGGCCATGGCGGCCTCGGCTTACAATGAGCAGTTCTTC.

This chain connects TRBV7-2 to TRBJ1-5; 8 bases fit TRBD1. This CDR3 has 15 amino acids. Germline values: CDR1 SGHTA, CDR2 FQGNSA. The J segment lost 2 bases and the V segment lost 3 bases, leaving 3 bases of the junction unmatched. The CDR3: CASSFSDRGNQPQHF. DNA of the CDR3: TGTGCCAGCAGCTTCTCGGACAGGGGCAATCAGCCCCAGCATTTT. The complete variable domain, with remaining parts taken from reference TRBV7-2 and TRBJ1-5, reads GAGVSQSPSNKVTEKGKDVELRCDPISGHTALYWYRQSLGQGLEFLIYFQGNSAPDKSGLPSDRFSAERTGGSVSTLTIQRTQQEDSAVYLCASSFSDRGNQPQHFGDGTRLSIL.

J is TRBJ2-2 and V is TRBV7-2, with D hard to call. Germline values: CDR1 SGHTA, CDR2 FQGNSA. Trimming pared 5 bases from V and 6 bases from J, leaving 13 bases between. The CDR3 loop spans 14 amino acids. The CDR3 nucleotides read TGTGCCAGCAGCACCCGGACCTCTGCCGGGGAGCTGTTTTTT. Its protein product is CASSTRTSAGELFF.

The chain carries TRBV19 and TRBJ2-4; tentative D call: TRBD2 (5 bases). Trimming removed 3 bases at V and 1 base at J, with 25 bases between. Germline V CDR1 and CDR2: LNHDA, SQIVND (reference sequence). The CDR3 covers 20 residues. CDR3 loop: CASSILTRGYSNRAKNIQYF. CDR3 coding DNA: TGTGCCAGTAGTATTCTGACTCGGGGATATAGTAATCGGGCCAAAAACATTCAGTACTTC.

V gene TRBV11-2 combines with J gene TRBJ2-5; TRBD2 matches 8 bases. CDR1 and CDR2 from the germline V gene are SGHAT and FQNNGV. J gave up 4 bases and V 6 bases, and 10 bases lay outside the gene matches. The CDR3 contains 15 residues. The CDR3: CASSSSGGVRETQYF. The CDR3 bases are TGTGCCAGCAGTTCCAGCGGGGGCGTCAGAGAGACCCAGTACTTC.

The chain is built from TRBV5-1 and TRBJ2-1, with D perhaps matching TRBD1 or TRBD2 (5 bases each). CDR3 length: 14 amino acids. V shed 0 bases and J shed 8 bases, with 12 bases lying between them. Germline V CDR1 and CDR2: SGHRS, YFSETQ. The CDR3 DNA is TGCGCCAGCAGCTTGGAGGGACCGATAGATGAGCAGTTCTTC. Translating gives CASSLEGPIDEQFF.

The chain has TRBV6-5 and TRBJ2-7; 7 nucleotides line up with TRBD1. CDR1 is MNHEY and CDR2 is SVGAGI in the germline V gene. V shed 5 bases and J 3 bases; nucleotides not matched to a gene: 7. This CDR3 spans 14 amino acids. The CDR3 spells CASSESGTDYEQYF. CDR3 in DNA: TGTGCCAGCAGTGAATCCGGGACAGACTACGAGCAGTACTTC.

The chain has TRBV7-9 and TRBJ2-1; 7 bases fit TRBD1. This CDR3 contains 14 residues. CDR1 and CDR2 (germline): SEHNR, FQNEAQ (reference sequence). The ends lost 5 bases at V and 4 bases at J; junction bases unmatched: 5. CDR3 residues: CASSTETGYNEQFF. In nucleotides, the CDR3 is TGTGCCAGCAGCACAGAGACAGGGTACAATGAGCAGTTCTTC.

The chain has TRBV6-1 and TRBJ1-2, with 7 nucleotides matching TRBD1. J gave up 5 bases and V 8 bases, and 5 bases lay outside the gene matches. Germline V gene sequence: CDR1 MNHNS, CDR2 SASEGT. The CDR3 has 12 residues. CDR3 amino acids: CASGGTAYGYTF. DNA for the CDR3: TGTGCCAGCGGCGGGACAGCTTATGGCTACACCTTC.

V usage is TRBV29-1 and J usage is TRBJ2-5, with 8 bases matching TRBD1. The CDR3 totals 14 residues. The germline CDR1 and CDR2 sequences are SQVTM and ANQGSEA. Trimming at V came to 5 bases and at J to 2 bases, leaving 7 bases not matched to a gene. For the CDR3, the DNA is TGCAGCGTTCAGCAGGGGGCGGGTCAAGAGACCCAGTACTTC. Its protein product is CSVQQGAGQETQYF.